These 4 T cell receptor beta chains share one sample of origin, sequenced in a study of CD4 T cells in relation to SARS-CoV-2 and coronaviruses. Before the COVID-19 pandemic, during about 2011-2019, CD4+ T cells were taken from unexposed donors. Isolation of CD4+ T cells took place after about 10 days in culture. These receptors' targets are unknown. Using immunoSEQ multiplex PCR, the repertoire was profiled, and TCRdb retains in-frame clones only, with some absent. Here the sample spans about 17,000 clones, 75% to 85% being singletons. Material for sequencing was CD4+ T cells from PBMCs, cultured in vitro. These receptors originate from a human donor in good health.

V and J are TRBV6-5 and TRBJ2-3; D may be TRBD1 or TRBD2 (6 bases each). Germline V gene data show CDR1 as MNHEY and CDR2 as SVGAGI. V was shortened by 8 bases and J by 5 bases, with 14 bases between the two germline ends. The CDR3 is 13 amino acids. Written as DNA, the CDR3 is TGTGCCAGCGGGGGGCGGTGGGAAGATACGCAGTATTTT. Its translation is CASGGRWEDTQYF.

The table lists this clone with a few counts. This chain uses TRBV2 with TRBJ2-2; no firm D call. There are 13 residues in the CDR3. The germline gives CDR1 SNHLY, CDR2 FYNNEI. V was clipped by 6 bases and J by 2 bases, with 7 bases between them. As DNA, the CDR3 is TGTGCCAGCAGCCGCGAAAACACCGGGGAGCTGTTTTTT. It translates to CASSRENTGELFF.

The chain recombines TRBV18 with TRBJ1-2, with 11 bases that match TRBD1. The CDR3 covers 18 residues. Germline CDR1 KGHSH, CDR2 LQKENI. Germline trimming cut 4 bases from V and 5 bases from J; bases unmatched to any gene: 15. CDR3 nucleotides: TGTGCCAGCTCACAAGGGACAGGGGGTCCCTACTCCGAGTATGGCTACACCTTC. It translates to CASSQGTGGPYSEYGYTF.

The V gene is TRBV9, the J gene TRBJ2-5; 9 nucleotides agree with TRBD1. Germline V gene data show CDR1 as SGDLS and CDR2 as YYNGEE. V lost 4 bases and J lost 7; bases outside the gene matches: 11. CDR3 length equals 15 residues. CDR3 amino acids: CASSLRDREMGTQYF. The DNA for the CDR3 is TGTGCCAGCAGCCTTCGGGACAGGGAAATGGGGACCCAGTACTTC.